The 21 T cell receptor beta chains below all came from one sample that was sequenced in a study of T cells in localized non-small cell lung cancer. Data came from immunoSEQ multiplex PCR; TCRdb stores just in-frame clones and leaves some out. The repertoire holds more than 12,000 clones, with more than 65% as singletons. The sample here was peripheral blood, taken before any cancer treatment. These TCRs come from a female donor at least 60 years old with stage I squamous cell lung carcinoma.

The V and J genes are TRBV30 and TRBJ2-3, with a weak D call TRBD2 (6 bases). The ends were cut back, 3 bases at V and 2 bases at J, with 9 bases in the middle. CDR3 size: 13 residues. CDR1 is GTSNPN and CDR2 is SVGIG in the germline V gene (reference sequence). The CDR3 DNA is TGTGCCTGGAGCGGCGGGGTCACAGATACGCAGTATTTT. Protein sequence: CAWSGGVTDTQYF. Using reference TRBV30 and TRBJ2-3 for the parts outside the CDR3, the full variable domain is SQTIHQWPATLVQPVGSPLSLECTVEGTSNPNLYWYRQAAGRGLQLLFYSVGIGQISSEVPQNLSASRPQDRQFILSSKKLLLSDSGFYLCAWSGGVTDTQYFGPGTRLTVL.

The chain recombines TRBV5-4 with TRBJ2-1, with 13 bases that match TRBD2. Germline V CDR1 and CDR2: SGHNT, YYREEE (reference sequence). The CDR3 covers 15 residues. J was trimmed by 7 bases and V by 0 bases; bases with no gene match: 1. The CDR3 nucleotides are TGTGCCAGCAGCTTGGGACTAGCGGGGGGTAATGAGCAGTTCTTC. It is translated as CASSLGLAGGNEQFF.

As concerns this clone: The junction differs from germline at one of its ends, possibly a read error. This chain connects TRBV5-4 to TRBJ2-7; 7 bases map to TRBD2. This CDR3 spans 13 amino acids. Germline lookup yields CDR1 SGHNT and CDR2 YYREEE (reference sequence). CDR3 DNA sequence: TGTGCCAGCAGCTTGCCCCGCGGGGAGGGCCAGGACTTC. Translating gives CASSLPRGEGQDF.

The chain links TRBV18 to TRBJ2-3; 7 bases line up with TRBD2. The CDR3 consists of 16 residues. Germline V CDR1 and CDR2: KGHSH, LQKENI. V lost 2 bases and J lost 4; bases outside the gene matches: 9. CDR3 nucleotide sequence: TGTGCCAGCTCACCAAGAACGGGGGGAGGGGCAGATACGCAGTATTTT. Protein product: CASSPRTGGGADTQYF.

The V gene is TRBV11-3, the J gene TRBJ2-7; D unresolved. Trimming removed 1 base from V and 5 bases from J, with 12 bases in between. The CDR3 sequence is 14 residues long. CDR1 and CDR2 (germline): SGHNT, YENEEA. The CDR3 loop is CASSLGSTADEQYF. CDR3 DNA: TGTGCCAGCAGCTTAGGGTCTACGGCGGACGAGCAGTACTTC.

V and J are TRBV7-2 and TRBJ2-3, with 10 positions matching TRBD2. The ends lost 8 bases at V and 4 bases at J; junction bases unmatched: 3. CDR1 SGHTA and CDR2 FQGNSA come from the germline V gene. This CDR3 spans 13 amino acids. CDR3 in amino acids: CASERGGSDTQYF. The CDR3 nucleotides read TGTGCCAGCGAGCGGGGGGGCTCAGATACGCAGTATTTT.

The chain employs TRBV10-3 and TRBJ1-2; 9 bases are shared with TRBD1. CDR1 and CDR2 (germline): ENHRY, SYGVKD. V lost 6 bases and J lost 7; bases outside the gene matches: 9. The CDR3 loop spans 14 amino acids. The CDR3 DNA reads as TGTGCCATCAGGACCGGGACAGGGAGAGGTGGCTACACCTTC. This sequence encodes CAIRTGTGRGGYTF.

This clone was observed a handful of times. This chain connects TRBV11-3 to TRBJ2-7; D gene unclear. The V end was cut by 2 bases, the J end by 3 bases, with 14 bases between. The length of the CDR3 is 15 residues. Germline V gene data show CDR1 as SGHNT and CDR2 as YENEEA. CDR3 sequence: CASSLSSTPYYEQYF. The CDR3 DNA reads as TGTGCCAGCAGCTTAAGTTCGACACCTTACTACGAGCAGTACTTC.

This chain joins TRBV7-9 and TRBJ1-2; D not certain. The CDR3 is 13 amino acids. Germline V gene sequence: CDR1 SEHNR, CDR2 FQNEAQ (reference sequence). V lost 0 bases to trimming and J lost 4 bases, with 6 bases between them. CDR3 nucleotide sequence: TGTGCCAGCAGCTTAGCGGTCGGCTATGGCTACACCTTC. Protein sequence: CASSLAVGYGYTF.

This clone was seen once. The same CDR3 is also encoded by other DNA sequences in this sample. The V call is TRBV5-1, the J call TRBJ1-2; 8 positions agree with TRBD1. From germline, CDR1 is SGHRS and CDR2 YFSETQ. The V gene end was trimmed by 3 bases and the J gene end by 8 bases; junction bases not matched to a gene: 6. The CDR3 contains 13 residues. This CDR3 is CASSSTGGGGYTF. In nucleotides, the CDR3 is TGCGCCAGCAGCTCAACAGGGGGGGGCGGCTACACCTTC. Full variable domain (missing parts from reference TRBV5-1 and TRBJ1-2): KAGVTQTPRYLIKTRGQQVTLSCSPISGHRSVSWYQQTPGQGLQFLFEYFSETQRNKGNFPGRFSGRQFSNSRSEMNVSTLELGDSALYLCASSSTGGGGYTFGSGTRLTVV.

This clone turned up a few times. The chain employs TRBV7-3 and TRBJ1-1, with a possible D match to TRBD1 (6 bases). The CDR3 is 13 residues long. Germline lookup yields CDR1 SGHTA and CDR2 FQGTGA. With 5 bases removed from V and 8 bases from J, the gap between germline ends came to 15 bases. The CDR3 protein is CASSITTGTEAFF. The CDR3 nucleotides read TGTGCCAGCAGCATTACTACAGGGACGGAAGCTTTCTTT.

This rearrangement joins TRBV7-3 to TRBJ1-1; 10 bases match TRBD1. This CDR3 has 16 amino acids. V was clipped by 5 bases and J by 5 bases; unmatched bases: 11. Germline V gene lookup returns CDR1 SGHTA and CDR2 FQGTGA. Here the CDR3 reads CASSRTGGGSGTEAFF. The CDR3 coding sequence is TGTGCCAGCAGCCGGACAGGGGGAGGTTCGGGGACTGAAGCTTTCTTT.

The chain employs TRBV2 and TRBJ2-7, with 7 bases matching TRBD2. CDR1 and CDR2 (germline): SNHLY, FYNNEI. V trimming: 1 base; J trimming: 7 bases; junction bases outside the gene matches: 10. This CDR3 has 15 residues. The CDR3 spells CASSEGGGVGLEQYF. For the CDR3, the DNA is TGTGCCAGCAGTGAAGGGGGGGGTGTGGGCTTGGAGCAGTACTTC.

This clone was recorded only once. The chain joins TRBV11-3 to TRBJ2-3, with 7 positions matching TRBD1. The V gene end was trimmed by 5 bases and the J gene end by 4 bases; junction bases not matched to a gene: 6. Per germline, CDR1 SGHNT and CDR2 YENEEA. The CDR3 extends over 14 amino acids. The CDR3 sequence: CASSVHRGSDTQYF. In nucleotides, the CDR3 is TGTGCCAGCAGCGTGCACAGGGGTTCAGATACGCAGTATTTT.

V usage is TRBV18 and J usage is TRBJ2-7; 8 bases fit TRBD2. This CDR3 has 15 residues. The germline V gene has CDR1 KGHSH and CDR2 LQKENI. V lost 3 bases to trimming and J lost 2 bases; unmatched junction nucleotides: 6. For the CDR3, the DNA is TGTGCCAGCTCACCTGGAGCGGGGGCCGCCTACGAGCAGTACTTC. This codes for CASSPGAGAAYEQYF. Supplemented by reference TRBV18 and TRBJ2-7, the full variable domain reads NAGVMQNPRHLVRRRGQEARLRCSPMKGHSHVYWYRQLPEEGLKFMVYLQKENIIDESGMPKERFSAEFPKEGPSILRIQQVVRGDSAAYFCASSPGAGAAYEQYFGPGTRLTVT.

V gene TRBV18 combines with J gene TRBJ1-3; no clear D. The germline V gene has CDR1 KGHSH and CDR2 LQKENI. V was cut by 3 bases and J by 1 base, with 7 bases left in between. The CDR3 has 14 residues. The CDR3 DNA sequence: TGTGCCAGCTCACCGACACAGTCTGGAAACACCATATATTTT. Amino acids: CASSPTQSGNTIYF.

Details on this clone: Germline and junction disagree at one end, which may indicate a read error. The rearrangement uses TRBV5-6 and TRBJ1-1, with D perhaps TRBD1 (5 bases). This CDR3 spans 14 amino acids. Germline V gene lookup returns CDR1 SGHDT and CDR2 YYEEEE. CDR3 in amino acids: CASSLGAGFGEGFF. CDR3 DNA: TGTGCCAGCAGCTTGGGGGCAGGGTTTGGCGAAGGTTTCTTT.

The genes are TRBV9 and TRBJ1-2; a possible D gene is TRBD1 (5 bases). Germline V lookup: CDR1 SGDLS, CDR2 YYNGEE. The CDR3 is 12 amino acids. The germline V and J ends were trimmed by 4 bases and 10 bases, with 14 bases remaining between them. CDR3 DNA sequence: TGTGCCAGCAGCCCTGGGACGGTCTTCTACACCTTC. It specifies CASSPGTVFYTF.

V and J are TRBV7-9 and TRBJ1-1; TRBD1 matches at 10 bases. J was trimmed by 5 bases and V by 0 bases; bases with no gene match: 12. The germline V gene encodes CDR1 SEHNR and CDR2 FQNEAQ (reference sequence). The CDR3 loop spans 18 amino acids. For the CDR3, the DNA is TGTGCCAGCAGCTTAGCCGGGGAGACAGGGGGCTATGGAACTGAAGCTTTCTTT. Protein product: CASSLAGETGGYGTEAFF.

The chain links TRBV7-9 to TRBJ2-3; TRBD2 matches at 12 bases. Per the germline V gene, CDR1 is SEHNR and CDR2 is FQNEAQ (reference sequence). V trimming: 6 bases; J trimming: 8 bases; junction bases outside the gene matches: 12. This CDR3 contains 16 residues. The CDR3 region has the DNA TGTGCCAGCAGTCCCACTAGCGGGGGGATTCGGGGTACGCAGTATTTT. Its protein product is CASSPTSGGIRGTQYF.

The chain carries TRBV7-9 and TRBJ2-5; TRBD1 matches at 7 bases. Germline V lookup: CDR1 SEHNR, CDR2 FQNEAQ (reference sequence). After removal of 5 bases from V and 9 bases from J, the junction contained 18 bases not matched to a gene. The CDR3 is 16 residues long. The CDR3, as DNA: TGTGCCAGCAGCATTTTAGGACAGGCCTTAACCGTGGCCCAGTACTTC. Translating gives CASSILGQALTVAQYF. Full variable domain (rest looked up from reference TRBV7-9 and TRBJ2-5): DTGVSQNPRHKITKRGQNVTFRCDPISEHNRLYWYRQTLGQGPEFLTYFQNEAQLEKSRLLSDRFSAERPKGSFSTLEIQRTEQGDSAMYLCASSILGQALTVAQYFGPGTRLLVL.